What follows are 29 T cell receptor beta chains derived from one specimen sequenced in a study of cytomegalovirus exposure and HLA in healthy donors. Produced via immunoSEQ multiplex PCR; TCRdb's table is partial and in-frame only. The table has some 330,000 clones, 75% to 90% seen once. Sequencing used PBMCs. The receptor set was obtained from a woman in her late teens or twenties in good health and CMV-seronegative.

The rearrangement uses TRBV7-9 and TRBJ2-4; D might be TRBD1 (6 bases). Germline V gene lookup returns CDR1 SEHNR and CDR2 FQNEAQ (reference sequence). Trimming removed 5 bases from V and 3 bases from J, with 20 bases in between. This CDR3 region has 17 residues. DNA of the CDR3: TGTGCCAGCAGCAACCCGGGACATTCCGGAAACAAAAACATTCAGTACTTC. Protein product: CASSNPGHSGNKNIQYF. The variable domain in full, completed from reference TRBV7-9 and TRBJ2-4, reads DTGVSQNPRHKITKRGQNVTFRCDPISEHNRLYWYRQTLGQGPEFLTYFQNEAQLEKSRLLSDRFSAERPKGSFSTLEIQRTEQGDSAMYLCASSNPGHSGNKNIQYFGAGTRLSVL.

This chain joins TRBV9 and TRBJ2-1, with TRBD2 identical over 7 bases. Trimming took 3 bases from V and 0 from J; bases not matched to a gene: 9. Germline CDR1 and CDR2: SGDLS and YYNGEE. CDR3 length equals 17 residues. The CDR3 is CASSAPRSGDSYNEQFF. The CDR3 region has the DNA TGTGCCAGCAGCGCGCCTCGGAGCGGGGACTCCTACAATGAGCAGTTCTTC.

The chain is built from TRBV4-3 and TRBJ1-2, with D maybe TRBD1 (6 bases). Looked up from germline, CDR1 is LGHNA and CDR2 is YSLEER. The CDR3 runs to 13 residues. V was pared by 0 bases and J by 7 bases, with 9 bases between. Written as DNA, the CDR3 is TGCGCCAGCAGCCAAGAACAGGGCTCTGGCTACACCTTC. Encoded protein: CASSQEQGSGYTF.

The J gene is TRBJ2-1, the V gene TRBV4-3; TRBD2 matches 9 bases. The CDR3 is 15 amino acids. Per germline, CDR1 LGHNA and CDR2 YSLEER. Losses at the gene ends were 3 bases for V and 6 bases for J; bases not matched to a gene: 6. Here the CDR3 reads CASSQRRAGGNEQFF. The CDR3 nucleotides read TGCGCCAGCAGCCAGCGACGAGCGGGAGGCAATGAGCAGTTCTTC.

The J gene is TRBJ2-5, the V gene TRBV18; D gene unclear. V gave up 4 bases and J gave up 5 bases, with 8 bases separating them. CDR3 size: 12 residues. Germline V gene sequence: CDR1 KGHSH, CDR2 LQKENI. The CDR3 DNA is TGTGCCAGCTCACTGACATCGGAGACCCAGTACTTC. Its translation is CASSLTSETQYF.

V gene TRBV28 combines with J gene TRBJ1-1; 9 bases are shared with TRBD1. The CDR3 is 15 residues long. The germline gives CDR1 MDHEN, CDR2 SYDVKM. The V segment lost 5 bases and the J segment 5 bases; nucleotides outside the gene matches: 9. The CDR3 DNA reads TGTGCCAGCAGTCCATCACAGGGGGCAGGGACTGAAGCTTTCTTT. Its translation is CASSPSQGAGTEAFF.

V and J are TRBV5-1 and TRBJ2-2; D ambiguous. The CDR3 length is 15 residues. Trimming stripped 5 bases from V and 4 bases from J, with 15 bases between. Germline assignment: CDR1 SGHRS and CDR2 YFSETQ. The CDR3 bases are TGCGCCAGCAGGGCCTTAGAGACTGGCACCGGGGAGCTGTTTTTT. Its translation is CASRALETGTGELFF.

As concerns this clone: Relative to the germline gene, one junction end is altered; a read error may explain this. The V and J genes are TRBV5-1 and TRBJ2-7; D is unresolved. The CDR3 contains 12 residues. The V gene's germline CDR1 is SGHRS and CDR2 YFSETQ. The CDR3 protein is CASSLLNYEQYF. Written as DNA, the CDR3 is TGTGCCAGCTCCCTACTTAACTACGAGCAGTACTTC. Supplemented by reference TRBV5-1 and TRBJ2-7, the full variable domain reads KAGVTQTPRYLIKTRGQQVTLSCSPISGHRSVSWYQQTPGQGLQFLFEYFSETQRNKGNFPGRFSGRQFSNSRSEMNVSTLELGDSALYLCASSLLNYEQYFGPGTRLTVT.

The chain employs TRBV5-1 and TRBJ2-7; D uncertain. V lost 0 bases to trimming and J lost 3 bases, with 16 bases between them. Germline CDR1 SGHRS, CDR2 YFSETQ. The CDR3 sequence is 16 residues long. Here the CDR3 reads CASSLESFWSIYEQYF. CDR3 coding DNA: TGCGCCAGCAGCTTGGAGAGTTTCTGGTCGATCTACGAGCAGTACTTC.

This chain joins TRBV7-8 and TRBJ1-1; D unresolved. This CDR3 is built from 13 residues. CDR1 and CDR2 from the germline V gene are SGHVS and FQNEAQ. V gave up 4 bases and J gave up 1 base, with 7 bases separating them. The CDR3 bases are TGTGCCAGCAGCTATGGAGAGAACACTGAAGCTTTCTTT. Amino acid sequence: CASSYGENTEAFF.

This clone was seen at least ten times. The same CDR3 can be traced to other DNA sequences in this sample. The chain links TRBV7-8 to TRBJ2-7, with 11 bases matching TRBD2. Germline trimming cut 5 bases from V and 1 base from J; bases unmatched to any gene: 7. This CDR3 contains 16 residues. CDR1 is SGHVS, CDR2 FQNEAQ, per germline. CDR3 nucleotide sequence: TGTGCCAGCAGCACCCGACTAGCGGGACTGTCCTACGAGCAGTACTTC. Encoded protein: CASSTRLAGLSYEQYF.

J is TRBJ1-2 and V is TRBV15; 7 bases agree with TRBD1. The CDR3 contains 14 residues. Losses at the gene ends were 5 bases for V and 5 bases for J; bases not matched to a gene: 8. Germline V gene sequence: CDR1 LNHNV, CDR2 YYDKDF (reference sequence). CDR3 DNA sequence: TGTGCCACCAGCCAAGATAGGGGACAGTATGGCTACACCTTC. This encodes CATSQDRGQYGYTF.

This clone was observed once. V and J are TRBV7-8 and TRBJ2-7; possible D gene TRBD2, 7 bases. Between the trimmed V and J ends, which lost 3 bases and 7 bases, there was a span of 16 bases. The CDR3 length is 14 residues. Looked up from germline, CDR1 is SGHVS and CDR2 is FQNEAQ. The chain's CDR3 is CASSFEGGFGEQYF. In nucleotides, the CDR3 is TGTGCCAGCAGCTTTGAGGGGGGGTTTGGTGAGCAGTACTTC.

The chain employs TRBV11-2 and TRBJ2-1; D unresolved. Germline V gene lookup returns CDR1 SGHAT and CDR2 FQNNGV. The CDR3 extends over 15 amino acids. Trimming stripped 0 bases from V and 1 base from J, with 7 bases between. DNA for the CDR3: TGTGCCAGCAGCTTAGAGTCAGGTTCCTACAATGAGCAGTTCTTC. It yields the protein CASSLESGSYNEQFF.

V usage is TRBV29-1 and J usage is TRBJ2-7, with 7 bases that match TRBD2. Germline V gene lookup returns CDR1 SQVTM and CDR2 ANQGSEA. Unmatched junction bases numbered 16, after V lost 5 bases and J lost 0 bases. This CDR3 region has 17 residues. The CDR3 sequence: CSVLLAGVGGGSYEQYF. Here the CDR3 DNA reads TGCAGCGTTCTTCTAGCAGGAGTGGGGGGGGGCTCCTACGAGCAGTACTTC.

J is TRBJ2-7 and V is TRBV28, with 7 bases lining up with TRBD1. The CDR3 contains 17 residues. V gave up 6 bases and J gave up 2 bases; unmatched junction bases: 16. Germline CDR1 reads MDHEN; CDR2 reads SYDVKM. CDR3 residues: CASRVAGPGQRPYEQYF. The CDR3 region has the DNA TGTGCCAGCAGGGTAGCCGGCCCGGGACAGCGCCCCTACGAGCAGTACTTC.

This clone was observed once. The chain's CDR3 is CASSADRGNQPQHF. DNA for the CDR3: TGTGCCAGCAGCGCCGACAGGGGAAATCAGCCCCAGCATTTT. The chain couples TRBV7-2 to TRBJ1-5, with 8 bases identical to TRBD1. The trim removed 5 bases at V and 4 bases at J, leaving 4 bases unmatched. Germline V gene data show CDR1 as SGHTA and CDR2 as FQGNSA. This CDR3 is built from 14 residues. Supplemented by reference TRBV7-2 and TRBJ1-5, the full variable domain reads GAGVSQSPSNKVTEKGKDVELRCDPISGHTALYWYRQSLGQGLEFLIYFQGNSAPDKSGLPSDRFSAERTGGSVSTLTIQRTQQEDSAVYLCASSADRGNQPQHFGDGTRLSIL.

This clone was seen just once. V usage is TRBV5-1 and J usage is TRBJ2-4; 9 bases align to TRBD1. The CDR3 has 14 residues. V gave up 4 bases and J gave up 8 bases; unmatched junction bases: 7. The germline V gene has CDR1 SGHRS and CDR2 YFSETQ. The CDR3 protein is CASSLDRGRDIQYF. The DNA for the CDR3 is TGCGCCAGCAGCCTGGACAGGGGAAGGGACATTCAGTACTTC.

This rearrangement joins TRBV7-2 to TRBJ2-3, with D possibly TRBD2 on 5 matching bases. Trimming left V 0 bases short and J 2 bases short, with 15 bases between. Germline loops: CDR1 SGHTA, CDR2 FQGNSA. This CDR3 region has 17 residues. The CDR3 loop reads CASSLAYTGKDTDTQYF. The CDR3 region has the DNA TGTGCCAGCAGCTTAGCGTACACCGGGAAAGACACAGATACGCAGTATTTT. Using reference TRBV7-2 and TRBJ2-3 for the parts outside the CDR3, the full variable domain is GAGVSQSPSNKVTEKGKDVELRCDPISGHTALYWYRQSLGQGLEFLIYFQGNSAPDKSGLPSDRFSAERTGGSVSTLTIQRTQQEDSAVYLCASSLAYTGKDTDTQYFGPGTRLTVL.

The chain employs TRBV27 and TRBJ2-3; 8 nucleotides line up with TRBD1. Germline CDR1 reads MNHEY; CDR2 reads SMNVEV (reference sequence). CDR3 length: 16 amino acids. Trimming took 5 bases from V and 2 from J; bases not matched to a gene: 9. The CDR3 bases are TGTGCCAGCAGTGCAAACAGGGGGGCTTCCACAGATACGCAGTATTTT. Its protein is CASSANRGASTDTQYF.

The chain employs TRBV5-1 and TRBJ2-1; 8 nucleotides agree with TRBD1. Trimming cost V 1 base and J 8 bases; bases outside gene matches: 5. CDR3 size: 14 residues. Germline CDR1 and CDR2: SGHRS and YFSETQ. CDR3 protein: CASSLRTGPHEQFF. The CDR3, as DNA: TGCGCCAGCAGCTTGCGGACAGGGCCACATGAGCAGTTCTTC.

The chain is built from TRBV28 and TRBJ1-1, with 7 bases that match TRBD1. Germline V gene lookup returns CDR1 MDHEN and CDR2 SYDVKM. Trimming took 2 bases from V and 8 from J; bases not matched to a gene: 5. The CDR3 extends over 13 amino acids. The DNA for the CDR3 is TGTGCCAGCAGTTTACTTGGACAGGACGAAGCTTTCTTT. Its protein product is CASSLLGQDEAFF.

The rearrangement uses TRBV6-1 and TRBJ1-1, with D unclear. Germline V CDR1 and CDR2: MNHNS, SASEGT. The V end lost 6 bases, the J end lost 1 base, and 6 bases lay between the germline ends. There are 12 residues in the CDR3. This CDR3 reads CASRTANTEAFF. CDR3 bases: TGTGCCAGCAGGACTGCGAACACTGAAGCTTTCTTT.

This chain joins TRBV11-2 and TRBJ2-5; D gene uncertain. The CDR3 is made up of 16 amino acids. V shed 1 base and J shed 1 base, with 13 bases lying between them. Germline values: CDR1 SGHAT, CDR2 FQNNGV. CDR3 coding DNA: TGTGCCAGCAGCTTAGTCCTCCCAGATACCCAAGAGACCCAGTACTTC. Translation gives CASSLVLPDTQETQYF.

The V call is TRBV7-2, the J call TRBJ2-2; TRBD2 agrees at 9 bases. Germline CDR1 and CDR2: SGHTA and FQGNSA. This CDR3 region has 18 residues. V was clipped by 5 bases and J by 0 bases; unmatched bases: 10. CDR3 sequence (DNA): TGTGCCAGCAGCCCCCCTCTGACTAGCGGAACGAACACCGGGGAGCTGTTTTTT. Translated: CASSPPLTSGTNTGELFF.

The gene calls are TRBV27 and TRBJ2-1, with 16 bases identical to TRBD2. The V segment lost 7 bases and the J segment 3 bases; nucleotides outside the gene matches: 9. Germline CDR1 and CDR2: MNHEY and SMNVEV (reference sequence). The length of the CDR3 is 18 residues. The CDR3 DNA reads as TGTGCCAGCACCTCACCGGGACTAGCGGGAGGGATCTACAATGAGCAGTTCTTC. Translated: CASTSPGLAGGIYNEQFF.

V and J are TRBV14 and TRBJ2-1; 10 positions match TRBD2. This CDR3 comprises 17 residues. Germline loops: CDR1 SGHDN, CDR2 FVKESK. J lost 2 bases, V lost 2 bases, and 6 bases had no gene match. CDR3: CASSQYIGTSAYNEQFF. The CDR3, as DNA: TGTGCCAGCAGCCAATATATCGGGACTAGCGCCTACAATGAGCAGTTCTTC.

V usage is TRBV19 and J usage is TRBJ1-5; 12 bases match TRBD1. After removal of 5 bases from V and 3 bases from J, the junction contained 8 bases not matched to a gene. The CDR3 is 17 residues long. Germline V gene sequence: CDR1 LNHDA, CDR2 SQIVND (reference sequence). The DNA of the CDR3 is TGTGCCAGTAGTGCGGGGACAGGGGGCTCATTCAATCAGCCCCAGCATTTT. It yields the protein CASSAGTGGSFNQPQHF.

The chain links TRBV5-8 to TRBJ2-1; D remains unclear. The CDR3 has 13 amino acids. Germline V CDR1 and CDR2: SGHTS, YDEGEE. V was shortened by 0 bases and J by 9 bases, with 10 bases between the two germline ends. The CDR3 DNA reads TGTGCCAGCAGCTTGGTTATACCGGGTGAGCAGTTCTTC. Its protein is CASSLVIPGEQFF.